The 20 T cell receptor beta chains given below trace back to one sample, sequenced in a study of tumor-infiltrating lymphocytes in primary liver carcinoma. With a constant-region primer, TCR beta cDNA was made from about 0.5 ug of total RNA. ARM-PCR was slightly modified, and three nested multiplex PCR rounds with it gave rise to the TCR beta libraries. Use of TRBV1-TRBV30 forward primers with a C-beta reverse primer characterized the first two PCR rounds, which lasted around 9 cycles each. TCRdb re-analysed the multiplex PCR reads in MiXCR, keeping a single row per CDR3 protein. Of 85,000 to 100,000 distinct CDR3 sequences listed, around 68% were seen once; the top ten hold 27%. Co-extracting RNA and DNA was done with roughly 17-33 mg of unsorted bulk tissue as input. Sample: tumor-adjacent normal liver tissue. These receptors were collected from a middle-aged man with primary liver carcinoma and hepatitis B virus infection.

Concerning this clonotype itself: This may stem from a read error, because a much larger clone lies one nucleotide away. V is TRBV10-3 and J is TRBJ2-1; 9 bases map to TRBD1. Germline V lookup: CDR1 ENHRY, CDR2 SYGVKD. This CDR3 comprises 14 residues. CDR3 in amino acids: CAISEGGQGDEQLF. CDR3 nucleotide sequence: TGTGCCATCAGTGAAGGGGGACAGGGAGATGAGCAGCTCTTC.

In the case of this clonotype: Relative to the germline gene, one junction end is altered; a read error may explain this. The rearrangement links TRBV4-1 to TRBJ2-1; D call uncertain. Germline values: CDR1 MGHRA, CDR2 YSYEKL. There are 12 residues in the CDR3. The CDR3 spells CASSQENNEHFF. The CDR3 DNA sequence: TGTGCCAGCAGCCAAGAGAACAATGAGCACTTCTTC.

Notes on this clonotype: It may be a read error: a sequence one base away is much more abundant. The V call is TRBV6-2 or TRBV6-3, the J call TRBJ1-6; D is perhaps TRBD1 (5 bases). CDR3 size: 13 residues. Germline V gene data show CDR1 as MNHEY and CDR2 as SVGEGT. V lost 7 bases and J 7 bases, leaving 11 bases between the germline ends. CDR3 DNA sequence: TGTGCCAGCACCGGGGCCGGCAATTCACCCCTCCACTTT. Translating it yields CASTGAGNSPLHF.

The rearrangement links TRBV13 to TRBJ2-7; 8 positions match TRBD2. V trimming: 5 bases; J trimming: 4 bases; junction bases outside the gene matches: 7. From germline, CDR1 is PRHDT and CDR2 FYEKMQ (reference sequence). This CDR3 has 14 amino acids. The DNA of the CDR3 is TGTGCCAGCAGCCCTCGGGGGGGGCAGTACGAGCAGTACTTC. Translating gives CASSPRGGQYEQYF.

Note on this clonotype: A junction boundary mismatches the germline segment, possibly from a read error. J is TRBJ2-5 and V is TRBV11-2; the match to TRBD2 covers 10 bases. This CDR3 is 18 amino acids long. Germline V gene lookup returns CDR1 SGHAT and CDR2 FQNNGV. In nucleotides, the CDR3 is TGTGCCAGCAGCTTACATCCTGGACTAGCGGTGTACCAAGAGACCCAGTATTTC. It encodes CASSLHPGLAVYQETQYF.

As concerns this clonotype: One junction end does not reproduce the germline sequence, and a read error may be involved. This chain links TRBV5-5 with TRBJ2-6; D perhaps matches TRBD2 (6 bases). Per the germline V gene, CDR1 is SGHKS and CDR2 is YYEKEE (reference sequence). The CDR3 length is 16 residues. The CDR3 protein is CTSSLAGRPGANVLTF. The CDR3, as DNA: TGTACCAGCAGCTTGGCGGGGAGGCCTGGGGCCAACGTCCTGACTTTC.

About this clonotype itself: A read error may explain this, as a much larger clone is one base away. This chain connects TRBV28 to TRBJ2-1; D remains unclear. CDR1 and CDR2 (germline): MDHEN, SYDVKM. Trimming left V 4 bases short and J 12 bases short, with 13 bases between. This CDR3 is 12 amino acids long. Here the CDR3 reads CASSSVVLAQFF. CDR3 coding DNA: TGTGCCAGCAGTTCAGTGGTTTTGGCGCAGTTCTTC.

With respect to this clonotype: At one boundary the junction diverges from the germline segment, which might be a read error. The chain employs TRBV7-9 and TRBJ2-7; tentatively, D is TRBD1 or TRBD2 (5 bases each). Per germline, CDR1 SEHNR and CDR2 FQNEAQ (reference sequence). The CDR3 is 12 amino acids. As DNA, the CDR3 is TGTGCCTGCAGCTTGGGGGTCTACGAACAGTACTTC. Translated: CACSLGVYEQYF.

This clonotype was counted at least ten times. V usage is TRBV12-3 or TRBV12-4 and J usage is TRBJ2-1, with 9 bases identical to TRBD2. Germline trimming cut 3 bases from V and 4 bases from J; bases unmatched to any gene: 10. This CDR3 has 17 amino acids. The CDR3 is CASSLVVAGDLYNEQFF. The CDR3 region has the DNA TGTGCCAGCAGTTTGGTGGTAGCGGGGGACCTATACAATGAGCAGTTCTTC.

V is TRBV12-3 or TRBV12-4 and J is TRBJ2-5; 12 bases match TRBD2. This CDR3 contains 17 residues. V shed 6 bases and J 7 bases; nucleotides not matched to a gene: 15. In DNA form, the CDR3 reads TGTGCCAGCAGCTTTCGACTAGCGGGAGTATCGGGGGTGACCCAGTACTTC. It specifies CASSFRLAGVSGVTQYF.

This clonotype was recorded a few times. Possible read error: a much larger clone is one base away. This chain uses TRBV12-3 or TRBV12-4 with TRBJ1-2; a weak D match, TRBD1 (6 bases). This CDR3 spans 13 amino acids. CDR3 sequence: CVILDRFNYGYTF. The DNA for the CDR3 is TGTGTCATCCTTGACAGGTTTAACTATGGCTACACCTTC.

On this clonotype: No conserved phenylalanine or tryptophan ends this CDR3, so it is likely a read error. This sequence joins TRBV11-2 and TRBJ2-3; D ambiguous. Per germline, CDR1 SGHAT and CDR2 FQNNGV. This CDR3 region has 13 residues. CDR3 in DNA: TGTGCCAACAGCTTAGGAAGGAGTGATGCGCAGTATTTG. This gives the protein CANSLGRSDAQYL.

For this clonotype: Likely a read error: the CDR3 ends without its conserved phenylalanine or tryptophan. The chain recombines TRBV10-3 with TRBJ2-7; possibly TRBD1 for D (6 bases). The CDR3 totals 16 residues. Germline V gene sequence: CDR1 ENHRY, CDR2 SYGVKD. The ends were cut back, 9 bases at V and 5 bases at J, with 26 bases in the middle. The CDR3 nucleotides are TGTGCCATGAGACCCCGCACGCAGGGGTTGAATCACGAGCAGTACATC. Residues: CAMRPRTQGLNHEQYI.

V usage is TRBV19 and J usage is TRBJ1-1; D perhaps matches TRBD1 (5 bases). CDR3 length equals 15 residues. Per the germline V gene, CDR1 is LNHDA and CDR2 is SQIVND (reference sequence). Trimming took off 2 bases at V and 9 bases at J, with 19 bases between the two ends. The CDR3 DNA is TGTGCCAGTAGTATACAGTCAGCGGACACCGCCCAAGCTTTCTTT. Its protein is CASSIQSADTAQAFF.

Concerning this clonotype itself: The junction shows a germline mismatch at one end, possibly a read error. This chain uses TRBV6-1 with TRBJ1-1; 9 positions agree with TRBD1. This CDR3 is built from 14 residues. The V gene's germline CDR1 is MNHNS and CDR2 SASEGT. CDR3 protein: CVSSLQGARTEAFF. Written as DNA, the CDR3 is TGTGTCAGCAGTCTACAGGGGGCGAGAACTGAAGCCTTCTTT.

Concerning this clonotype itself: A much larger clone is a single base away; this may be a read error. J is TRBJ2-7 and V is TRBV5-4; 8 bases map to TRBD2. Germline CDR1 SGHNT, CDR2 YYREEE (reference sequence). CDR3 length: 15 residues. The DNA of the CDR3 is TGTGCCAGGAGCTTAGCGGGACAACCAACCTACGAGCAGTACTTC. Encoded protein: CARSLAGQPTYEQYF. Full variable domain (outside the CDR3, taken from reference TRBV5-4 and TRBJ2-7): ETGVTQSPTHLIKTRGQQVTLRCSSQSGHNTVSWYQQALGQGPQFIFQYYREEENGRGNFPPRFSGLQFPNYSSELNVNALELDDSALYLCARSLAGQPTYEQYFGPGTRLTVT.

This clonotype has just a few counts. Just one base apart from a much larger clone, this may be a read error. The V gene is TRBV6-6, the J gene TRBJ2-7; TRBD2 matches 7 bases. Germline V lookup: CDR1 MNHNY, CDR2 SVGAGI (reference sequence). This CDR3 has 14 amino acids. The DNA of the CDR3 is TGTGCCGGCAGACCGGGACTACCCGCCTACGAGCAGTACTTC. It translates to CAGRPGLPAYEQYF.

This clonotype was observed a handful of times. A much larger clone lies a single base off, so this may be a read error. V and J are TRBV29-1 and TRBJ2-1; 10 bases map to TRBD2. Germline CDR1 and CDR2: SQVTM and ANQGSEA. V lost 1 base, J lost 6 bases, and 12 bases stayed unmatched. This CDR3 spans 17 amino acids. Here the CDR3 reads CSVEGTSGGGKCNEQFF. The CDR3 DNA is TGCAGCGTTGAAGGGACTAGCGGAGGAGGGAAATGCAATGAGCAGTTCTTC.

This clonotype was found many times. The V call is TRBV13, the J call TRBJ1-2, with D possibly matching TRBD1 (5 bases). From germline, CDR1 is PRHDT and CDR2 FYEKMQ (reference sequence). V gave up 2 bases and J gave up 8 bases, with 9 bases separating them. This CDR3 is built from 12 residues. The CDR3 sequence is CASSLSRAGYTF. The CDR3, as DNA: TGTGCCAGCAGCTTAAGCAGGGCGGGCTACACCTTC.

Notes on this clonotype: The junction does not match germline at one end; this may be a read error. The chain couples TRBV4-1 to TRBJ2-5, with 14 bases that match TRBD2. The germline V gene encodes CDR1 MGHRA and CDR2 YSYEKL. The CDR3 consists of 18 residues. The CDR3 protein is CASSFTGTSGGPEETQYF. CDR3 DNA sequence: TGCGCCAGCAGCTTTACCGGGACTAGCGGGGGTCCCGAGGAGACCCAATACTTC.